This is a list of T cell receptor beta chains from one sample in a study of radiotherapy plus CTLA-4 blockade in lung cancer. Here immunoSEQ multiplex PCR was the method, and the copy in TCRdb shows in-frame clones only, minus some. The repertoire holds roughly 25,000 clones, around 66% seen once, with about 3.9% in the top ten. The sample was peripheral blood, taken from a patient treated with radiotherapy plus ipilimumab. These receptors originate from a human donor with non-small cell lung cancer who had stable disease on radiotherapy plus ipilimumab. Each CDR3 is given with its conserved first and last residue. Fields, in order: D gene, clone size, J gene, V gene, CDR3 protein, CDR3 DNA. The D gene is left open where the match is weak. Clone size is stated in some rows and not others, as once, few, many or a class when expanded.

TRBD2 | . | TRBJ2-3 | TRBV6-5 | CASSYSGTSSDTQYF | TGTGCCAGCAGTTACTCGGGGACTAGCTCAGATACGCAGTATTTT
TRBD2 | . | TRBJ2-2 | TRBV19 | CATYRRVTSGIANTGELFF | TGTGCCACCTACCGGCGGGTGACTAGCGGGATAGCGAACACCGGGGAGCTGTTTTTT
TRBD2 | few | TRBJ2-1 | TRBV5-1 | CASSLARLAGGGQEQFF | TGCGCCAGCAGCTTGGCTCGTCTAGCGGGAGGTGGTCAAGAGCAGTTCTTC
. | . | TRBJ1-1 | TRBV7-9 | CASSLSGRTEAFF | TGTGCCAGCAGCTTATCAGGGCGGACTGAAGCTTTCTTT
. | . | TRBJ2-2 | TRBV12-5 | CASGLRQAAYGELFF | TGTGCTAGTGGTTTGAGGCAGGCTGCTTACGGGGAGCTGTTTTTT
TRBD1 | . | TRBJ1-2 | TRBV4-2 | CASSPLWDRELWDGYTF | TGTGCCAGCAGCCCACTTTGGGACAGGGAATTGTGGGATGGCTACACCTTC
. | . | TRBJ2-3 | TRBV27 | CASSLVATRSTDTQYF | TGTGCCAGCAGTTTAGTGGCAACTAGGAGCACAGATACGCAGTATTTT
. | . | TRBJ2-1 | TRBV6-5 | CASSSVPYNEQFF | TGTGCCAGCAGCTCGGTTCCCTACAATGAGCAGTTCTTC
. | . | TRBJ1-1 | TRBV15 | CATSRDSARGNTEAFF | TGTGCCACCAGCAGAGATTCCGCCAGGGGCAACACTGAAGCTTTCTTT
TRBD2 | medium-sized | TRBJ2-2 | TRBV18 | CASSPGGRTTGELFF | TGTGCCAGCTCACCCGGCGGGAGGACCACCGGGGAGCTGTTTTTT
. | . | TRBJ1-1 | TRBV11-2 | CASSPDPNTEAFF | TGTGCCAGCAGTCCCGACCCGAACACTGAAGCTTTCTTT
. | . | TRBJ2-7 | TRBV10-3 | CAAGDLQGAYEQYF | TGTGCCGCCGGTGACCTACAGGGAGCCTACGAGCAGTACTTC
. | . | TRBJ1-1 | TRBV7-7 | CASSIKLNTEAFF | TGTGCTAGCAGCATTAAATTGAACACTGAAGCTTTCTTT
TRBD1 | . | TRBJ2-1 | TRBV7-8 | CASSLRPLLDRGRLGNEQFF | TGTGCCAGCAGTCTCCGCCCTCTTCTGGACAGGGGGCGACTGGGCAATGAGCAGTTCTTC
TRBD1 | . | TRBJ2-7 | TRBV7-2 | CASSPTGTGGYF | TGTGCCAGCAGCCCGACGGGGACAGGGGGGTACTTC
. | few | TRBJ2-1 | TRBV9 | CASSVALGGPGHEQFF | TGTGCCAGCAGCGTAGCTCTTGGAGGGCCCGGGCATGAGCAGTTCTTC
. | . | TRBJ2-1 | TRBV20-1 | CSASRADEQFF | TGCAGTGCTAGTCGGGCGGATGAGCAGTTCTTC
TRBD1 | . | TRBJ2-7 | TRBV6-1 | CASSGTGASYEQYF | TGTGCCAGCAGTGGGACAGGGGCCTCCTACGAGCAGTACTTC
. | few | TRBJ1-5 | TRBV5-6 | CASSPNFWEGGNQPQHF | TGTGCCAGCAGCCCAAACTTTTGGGAAGGTGGCAATCAGCCCCAGCATTTT
TRBD1 | . | TRBJ1-5 | TRBV5-5 | CASSLLGTGGPSNQPQHF | TGTGCCAGCAGCTTGCTAGGGACAGGGGGCCCCAGCAATCAGCCCCAGCATTTT
. | . | TRBJ2-1 | TRBV5-4 | CASSLTGPSYNEQFF | TGTGCCAGCAGCTTGACAGGTCCGTCCTACAATGAGCAGTTCTTC
. | . | TRBJ2-3 | TRBV7-2 | CASGRISGTDTQYF | TGTGCCAGCGGCAGGATATCCGGCACAGATACGCAGTATTTT
. | . | TRBJ1-2 | TRBV6-6 | CASSQPSLRSSYGYTF | TGTGCCAGCAGCCAGCCTTCACTACGGTCCTCCTATGGCTACACCTTC
. | . | TRBJ2-2 | TRBV27 | CASSLRDKAPQLFF | TGTGCCAGCAGTCTACGGGACAAGGCCCCCCAGCTGTTTTTT
. | . | TRBJ2-3 | TRBV7-2 | CATRQADTQYF | TGTGCCACCCGACAGGCAGATACGCAGTATTTT
TRBD1 | . | TRBJ2-7 | TRBV6-5 | CASSLSGQGSYEQYF | TGTGCCAGCAGTCTTTCGGGACAGGGCTCCTACGAGCAGTACTTC
. | . | TRBJ1-1 | TRBV27 | CASSSPRDPTEAFF | TGTGCCAGCAGTTCCCCCAGGGATCCCACTGAAGCTTTCTTT
. | . | TRBJ2-3 | TRBV10-3 | CAINRGTDTQYF | TGTGCCATCAACAGAGGGACAGATACGCAGTATTTT
TRBD2 | few | TRBJ2-7 | TRBV19 | CASIDQSSGSDEQYF | TGTGCCAGTATCGATCAGTCTAGCGGGAGCGACGAGCAGTACTTC
. | . | TRBJ2-7 | TRBV11-2 | CASSLGRSYEQYF | TGTGCCAGCAGCTTAGGGAGAAGCTACGAGCAGTACTTC
TRBD1 | . | TRBJ1-4 | TRBV12-5 | CASGLGQGRGEKLFF | TGTGCTAGTGGTCTTGGACAGGGCCGGGGAGAAAAACTGTTTTTT
TRBD2 | . | TRBJ2-3 | TRBV9 | CASSPRTSGSSSTDTQYF | TGTGCCAGCAGCCCACGGACTAGCGGGAGTTCTAGTACAGATACGCAGTATTTT
TRBD1 | . | TRBJ1-5 | TRBV19 | CASSINGRGPGPQHF | TGTGCCAGTAGTATTAATGGCAGGGGGCCGGGGCCCCAGCATTTT
. | few | TRBJ2-1 | TRBV7-3 | CASSLMGRTAPSYNEQFF | TGTGCCAGCAGCTTAATGGGTCGGACCGCCCCCTCCTACAATGAGCAGTTCTTC
TRBD2 | . | TRBJ2-3 | TRBV9 | CASSVVAGGTDTQYF | TGTGCCAGCAGCGTAGTAGCGGGAGGCACAGATACGCAGTATTTT
. | . | TRBJ1-1 | TRBV7-8 | CASSFLDSIYMNTEAFF | TGTGCCAGCAGCTTTTTAGACAGCATTTATATGAACACTGAAGCTTTCTTT
TRBD1 | once | TRBJ1-1 | TRBV7-2 | CASSGLTGMNTEAFF | TGTGCCAGCAGCGGTTTGACAGGGATGAACACTGAAGCTTTCTTT